Each of the 3 T cell receptor beta chains below was sequenced from the same sample in a study of cytomegalovirus exposure and HLA in healthy donors. PCR was performed using 60 Vbeta and 13 Jbeta primers. The assay was immunoSEQ multiplex PCR, and TCRdb's table has in-frame clones only and misses some. This sample has some 270,000 clones, with about nine tenths found just once. The sample was PBMCs. These receptors came from a girl aged 2-15 years in good health and CMV-seronegative.

The rearrangement uses TRBV29-1 and TRBJ1-2, with a weak D call TRBD1 (5 bases). Germline loops: CDR1 SQVTM, CDR2 ANQGSEA. Trimming pared 6 bases from V and 2 bases from J, leaving 10 bases between. This CDR3 contains 12 residues. The chain's CDR3 is CSVDRGNYGYTF. The CDR3 bases are TGCAGCGTCGACAGAGGCAACTATGGCTACACCTTC.

This clone appeared a single time. CDR3 nucleotides: TGTGCCAGCAGCCGGGTCGTGAACACTGAAGCTTTCTTT. Its translation is CASSRVVNTEAFF. The chain is built from TRBV7-2 and TRBJ1-1, with D uncertain. The V gene lost 5 bases and the J gene lost 0 bases, with 7 bases spanning the gap. This CDR3 has 13 residues. Germline lookup yields CDR1 SGHTA and CDR2 FQGNSA.

The V and J genes are TRBV27 and TRBJ1-2; possibly TRBD1 for D (6 bases). V was clipped by 6 bases and J by 1 base, with 12 bases between them. Germline V CDR1 and CDR2: MNHEY, SMNVEV (reference sequence). This CDR3 is built from 14 residues. The CDR3 reads CASSGRTDNYGYTF. CDR3 bases: TGTGCCAGCAGCGGCCGGACAGATAACTATGGCTACACCTTC.